Shown below are 5 T cell receptor beta chains from a single sample sequenced in a study of blood T cell repertoires in COVID-19. Assay: immunoSEQ multiplex PCR; the TCRdb copy retains only in-frame clones and omits some. The table has 250,000 to 300,000 clones, around 90% seen once. Sequencing was done on a sample of peripheral blood. The receptors originated from a woman aged 35 to 49 with acute or convalescent COVID-19.

V and J are TRBV10-3 and TRBJ2-5; D perhaps matches TRBD1 (5 bases). Germline V CDR1 and CDR2: ENHRY, SYGVKD. V lost 2 bases, J lost 5 bases, and 9 bases lay in between. This CDR3 region has 13 residues. In DNA form, the CDR3 reads TGTGCCATCAGTGAGGTGGACAACGAGACCCAGTACTTC. Protein: CAISEVDNETQYF.

This clone showed up just a few times. This chain links TRBV2 with TRBJ1-6; perhaps TRBD1 as D (6 bases). Germline CDR1 is SNHLY and CDR2 is FYNNEI. The CDR3 extends over 15 amino acids. Trimming left V 8 bases short and J 9 bases short, with 20 bases between. CDR3 amino acids: CASGGGTGSGSPLHF. The DNA for the CDR3 is TGTGCCAGCGGGGGCGGCACAGGGTCAGGTTCACCCCTCCACTTT.

The J gene is TRBJ1-3, the V gene TRBV5-1; TRBD1 might be the D (6 bases). CDR1 is SGHRS, CDR2 YFSETQ, per germline. The CDR3 has 16 residues. The germline V and J ends were trimmed by 4 bases and 0 bases, with 14 bases remaining between them. The CDR3 sequence is CASSPGTPLSGNTIYF. For the CDR3, the DNA is TGCGCCAGCAGCCCCGGGACACCACTCTCTGGAAACACCATATATTTT.

This chain joins TRBV5-6 and TRBJ1-2; D is unresolved. The germline V gene encodes CDR1 SGHDT and CDR2 YYEEEE. Trimming pared 1 base from V and 5 bases from J, leaving 9 bases between. The CDR3 runs 13 residues. CDR3 loop: CASSLRRAYGYTF. DNA for the CDR3: TGTGCCAGCAGCTTGAGGAGGGCTTATGGCTACACCTTC.

The J gene is TRBJ1-6, the V gene TRBV6-5, with 7 bases that match TRBD1. The CDR3 totals 14 residues. V dropped 5 bases and J dropped 10; count of bases not matched to a gene: 8. Per germline, CDR1 MNHEY and CDR2 SVGAGI. In DNA, the CDR3 is TGTGCCAGCAGTCCGACAGGGAAGCCGTCACCCCTCCACTTT. The encoded protein is CASSPTGKPSPLHF.